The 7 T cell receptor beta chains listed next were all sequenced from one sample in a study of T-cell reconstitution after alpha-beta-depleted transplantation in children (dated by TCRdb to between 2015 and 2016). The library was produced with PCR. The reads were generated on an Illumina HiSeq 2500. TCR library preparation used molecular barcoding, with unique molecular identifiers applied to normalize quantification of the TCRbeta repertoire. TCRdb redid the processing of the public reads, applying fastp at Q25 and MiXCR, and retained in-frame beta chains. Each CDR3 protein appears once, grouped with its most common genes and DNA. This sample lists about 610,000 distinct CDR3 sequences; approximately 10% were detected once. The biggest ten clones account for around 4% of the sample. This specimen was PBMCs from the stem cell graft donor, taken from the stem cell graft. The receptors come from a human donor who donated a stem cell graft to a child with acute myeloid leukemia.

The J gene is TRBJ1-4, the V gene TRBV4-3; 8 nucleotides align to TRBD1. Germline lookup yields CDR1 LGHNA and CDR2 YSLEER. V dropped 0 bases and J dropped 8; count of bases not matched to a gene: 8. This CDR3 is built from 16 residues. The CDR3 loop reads CASSQDLGQVVEKLFF. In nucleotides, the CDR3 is TGCGCCAGCAGCCAAGATTTGGGACAGGTGGTGGAAAAACTGTTTTTT.

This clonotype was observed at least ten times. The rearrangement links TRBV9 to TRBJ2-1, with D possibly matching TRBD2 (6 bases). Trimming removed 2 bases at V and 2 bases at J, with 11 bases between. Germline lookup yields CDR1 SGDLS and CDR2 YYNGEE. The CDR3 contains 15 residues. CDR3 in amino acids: CASSVTGAAYNEQFF. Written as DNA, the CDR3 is TGTGCCAGCAGCGTGACGGGAGCGGCCTACAATGAGCAGTTCTTC.

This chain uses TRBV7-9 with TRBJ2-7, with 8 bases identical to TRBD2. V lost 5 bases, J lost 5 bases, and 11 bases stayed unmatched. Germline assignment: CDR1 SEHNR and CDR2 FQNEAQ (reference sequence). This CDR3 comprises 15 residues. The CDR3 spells CASSQTGGVSDEQYF. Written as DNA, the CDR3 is TGTGCCAGCAGCCAGACCGGGGGGGTTTCGGACGAGCAGTACTTC.

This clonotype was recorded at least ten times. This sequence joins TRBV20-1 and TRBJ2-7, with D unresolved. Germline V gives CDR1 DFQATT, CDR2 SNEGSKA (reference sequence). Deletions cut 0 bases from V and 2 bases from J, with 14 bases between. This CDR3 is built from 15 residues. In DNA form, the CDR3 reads TGCAGTGCTAGAGATCTTCCAGGCGATACCTACGAGCAGTACTTC. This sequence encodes CSARDLPGDTYEQYF.

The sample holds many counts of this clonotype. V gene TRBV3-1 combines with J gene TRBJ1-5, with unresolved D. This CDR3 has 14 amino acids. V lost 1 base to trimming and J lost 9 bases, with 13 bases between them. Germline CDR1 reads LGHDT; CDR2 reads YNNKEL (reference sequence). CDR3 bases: TGTGCCAGCAGCCAAGCCATCGGGCGTGGGCCCCAGCATTTT. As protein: CASSQAIGRGPQHF.

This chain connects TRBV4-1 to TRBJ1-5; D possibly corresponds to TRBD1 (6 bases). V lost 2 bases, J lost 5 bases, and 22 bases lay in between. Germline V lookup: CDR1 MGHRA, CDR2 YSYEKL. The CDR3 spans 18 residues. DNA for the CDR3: TGCGCCAGCAGCCAAAGGGTACAGGGTATGAGACTTCATCAGCCCCAGCATTTT. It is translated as CASSQRVQGMRLHQPQHF.

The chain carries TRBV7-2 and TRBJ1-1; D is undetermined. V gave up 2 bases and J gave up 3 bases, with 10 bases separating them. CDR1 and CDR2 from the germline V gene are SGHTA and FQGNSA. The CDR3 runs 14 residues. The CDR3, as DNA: TGTGCCAGCAGCTTAAGGGCGGAGTACACTGAAGCTTTCTTT. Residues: CASSLRAEYTEAFF.